This section outlines one T cell receptor beta chain sequence together with its context. Its antigen remains unknown. These data come from a study of cytomegalovirus exposure and HLA in healthy donors. Study conclusions and caveats: A prior analysis recorded that most TCR beta V segments were productive about 90% or about 30% of the time. Researchers reported in a later analysis that a missense DCLRE1C variant was tied to TCR beta V- and J-gene trimming.

The V and J ends lost 7 bases and 2 bases, in that order; junction bases with no gene match: 5. The CDR3 sequence is 14 residues long. Germline CDR1 LNHDA, CDR2 SQIVND (reference sequence). 60 Vbeta and 13 Jbeta primers were used in PCR. Assay used: immunoSEQ multiplex PCR; TCRdb lists only in-frame clones, some missing. Of roughly 200,000 clones in the sample, around 81% were seen once. The sample consisted of PBMCs. This receptor was obtained from a man aged 35 to 55 in good health and CMV-seronegative. The rearrangement links TRBV19 to TRBJ2-1; TRBD1 aligns across 7 bases. CDR3 coding DNA: TGTGCCAGTACCCCCGGGACAGCCTACAATGAGCAGTTCTTC. Its protein is CASTPGTAYNEQFF.